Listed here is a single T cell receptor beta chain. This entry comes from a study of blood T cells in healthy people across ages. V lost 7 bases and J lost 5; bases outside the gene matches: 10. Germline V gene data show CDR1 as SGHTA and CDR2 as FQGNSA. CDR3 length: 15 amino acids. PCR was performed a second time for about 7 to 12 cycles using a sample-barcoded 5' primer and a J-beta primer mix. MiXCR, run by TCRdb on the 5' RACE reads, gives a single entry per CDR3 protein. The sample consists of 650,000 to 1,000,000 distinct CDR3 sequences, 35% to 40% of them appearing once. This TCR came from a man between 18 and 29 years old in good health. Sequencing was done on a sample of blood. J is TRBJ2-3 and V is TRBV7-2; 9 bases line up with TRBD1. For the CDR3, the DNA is TGTGCCAGCACCTCGGACAGGGGACAGGGAGATACGCAGTATTTT. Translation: CASTSDRGQGDTQYF.